This T cell receptor beta chain was identified during a study of T cells in localized non-small cell lung cancer. Study-wide results and limits: Maximal T cell clonality occurred in uninvolved adjacent lung, with tumor ranking below it. For the top 100 tumor clones, a median around 55 also appeared in adjacent lung.

Profiled with immunoSEQ multiplex PCR; TCRdb holds only in-frame clones, not every one. In the table there are about 59,000 clones, about 87% of which are singletons. CDR3 length: 15 residues. Germline V gene data show CDR1 as GTSNPN and CDR2 as SVGIG (reference sequence). V was cut by 0 bases and J by 0 bases, with 9 bases left in between. As regards this clone: Its specificity is unknown.

The rearrangement joins TRBV30 to TRBJ1-3; no clear D. This TCR derives from a man aged 40 to 70 with stage I squamous cell lung carcinoma. The input for sequencing was peripheral blood, taken before any cancer treatment. This chain's CDR3 is CAWSVAGSSGNTIYF. CDR3 DNA: TGTGCCTGGAGTGTGGCGGGGAGCTCTGGAAACACCATATATTTT.